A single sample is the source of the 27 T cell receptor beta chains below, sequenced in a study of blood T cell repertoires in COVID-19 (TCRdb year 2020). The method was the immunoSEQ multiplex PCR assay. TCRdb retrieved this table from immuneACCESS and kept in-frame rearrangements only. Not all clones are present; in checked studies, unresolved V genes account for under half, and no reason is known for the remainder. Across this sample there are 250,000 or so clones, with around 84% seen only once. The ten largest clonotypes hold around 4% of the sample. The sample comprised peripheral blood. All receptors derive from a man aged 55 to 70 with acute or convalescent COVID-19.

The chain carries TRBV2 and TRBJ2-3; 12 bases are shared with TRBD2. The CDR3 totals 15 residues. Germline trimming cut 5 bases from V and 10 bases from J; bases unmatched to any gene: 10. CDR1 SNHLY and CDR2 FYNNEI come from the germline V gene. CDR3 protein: CASSPLAGGGKAQYF. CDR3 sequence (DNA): TGTGCCAGCAGTCCACTAGCGGGAGGTGGCAAGGCGCAGTATTTT.

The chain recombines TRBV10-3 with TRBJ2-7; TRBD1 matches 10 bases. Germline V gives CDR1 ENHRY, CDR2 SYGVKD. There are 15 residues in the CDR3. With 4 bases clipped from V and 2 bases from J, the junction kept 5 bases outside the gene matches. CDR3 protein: CAISAGQGNPYEQYF. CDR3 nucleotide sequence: TGTGCCATCAGTGCGGGACAGGGGAATCCCTACGAGCAGTACTTC.

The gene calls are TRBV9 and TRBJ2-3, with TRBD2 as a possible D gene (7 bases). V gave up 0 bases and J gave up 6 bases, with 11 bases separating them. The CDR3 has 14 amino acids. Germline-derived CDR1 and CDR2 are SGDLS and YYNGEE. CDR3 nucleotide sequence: TGTGCCAGCAGCGTAGGAACGGGGGGCGATACGCAGTATTTT. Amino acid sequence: CASSVGTGGDTQYF.

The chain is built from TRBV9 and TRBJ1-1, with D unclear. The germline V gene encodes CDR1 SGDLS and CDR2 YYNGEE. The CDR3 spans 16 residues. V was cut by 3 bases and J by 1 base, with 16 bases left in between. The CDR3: CASSAPEEVWNTEAFF. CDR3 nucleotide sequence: TGTGCCAGCAGCGCCCCGGAGGAGGTCTGGAACACTGAAGCTTTCTTT.

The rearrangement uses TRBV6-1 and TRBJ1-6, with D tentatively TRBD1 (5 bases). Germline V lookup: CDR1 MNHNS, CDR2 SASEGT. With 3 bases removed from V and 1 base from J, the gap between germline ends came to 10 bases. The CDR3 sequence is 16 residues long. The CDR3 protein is CASSEAGWSYNSPLHF. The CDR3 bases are TGTGCCAGCAGTGAGGCAGGGTGGTCCTATAATTCACCCCTCCACTTT.

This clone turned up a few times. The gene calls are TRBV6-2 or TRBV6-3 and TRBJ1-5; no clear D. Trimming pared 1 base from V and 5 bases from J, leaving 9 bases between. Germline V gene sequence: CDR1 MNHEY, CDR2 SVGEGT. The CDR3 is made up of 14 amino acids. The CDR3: CASSYYLEYQPQHF. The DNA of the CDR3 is TGTGCCAGCAGTTACTATTTGGAGTATCAGCCCCAGCATTTT.

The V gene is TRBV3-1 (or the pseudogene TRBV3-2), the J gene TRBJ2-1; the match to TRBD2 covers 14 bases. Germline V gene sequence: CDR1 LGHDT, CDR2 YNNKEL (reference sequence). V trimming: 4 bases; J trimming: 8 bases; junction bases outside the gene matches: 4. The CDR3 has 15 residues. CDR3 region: CASSLGLAGVDEQFF. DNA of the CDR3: TGTGCCAGCAGCCTGGGACTAGCGGGAGTGGATGAGCAGTTCTTC.

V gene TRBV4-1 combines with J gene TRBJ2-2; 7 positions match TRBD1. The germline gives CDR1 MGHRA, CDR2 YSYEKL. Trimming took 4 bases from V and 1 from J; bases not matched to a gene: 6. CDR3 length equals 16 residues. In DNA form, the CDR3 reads TGCGCCAGCAGCCGTTCGGGACAGATGAACACCGGGGAGCTGTTTTTT. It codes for CASSRSGQMNTGELFF.

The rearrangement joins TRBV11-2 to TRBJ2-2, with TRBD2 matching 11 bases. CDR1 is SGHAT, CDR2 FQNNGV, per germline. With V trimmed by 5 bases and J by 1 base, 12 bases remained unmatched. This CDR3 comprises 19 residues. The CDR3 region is CASSPAGLAGGRNTGELFF. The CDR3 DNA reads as TGTGCCAGCAGCCCCGCTGGGCTAGCGGGGGGTCGGAACACCGGGGAGCTGTTTTTT.

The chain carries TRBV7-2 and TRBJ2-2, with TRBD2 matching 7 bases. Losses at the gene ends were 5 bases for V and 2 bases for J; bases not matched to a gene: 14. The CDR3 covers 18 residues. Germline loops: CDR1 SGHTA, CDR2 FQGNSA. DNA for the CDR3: TGTGCCAGCAGCCCCAGGAGAGGCGGGAGTTTCAACACCGGGGAGCTGTTTTTT. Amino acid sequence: CASSPRRGGSFNTGELFF.

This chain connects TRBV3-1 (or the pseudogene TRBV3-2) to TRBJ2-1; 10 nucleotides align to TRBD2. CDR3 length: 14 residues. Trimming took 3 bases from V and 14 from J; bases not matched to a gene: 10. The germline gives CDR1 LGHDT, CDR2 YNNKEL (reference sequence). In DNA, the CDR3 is TGTGCCAGCAGCCAGGGTCGGAGCGGGAGGGTTGAGTTCTTC. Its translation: CASSQGRSGRVEFF.

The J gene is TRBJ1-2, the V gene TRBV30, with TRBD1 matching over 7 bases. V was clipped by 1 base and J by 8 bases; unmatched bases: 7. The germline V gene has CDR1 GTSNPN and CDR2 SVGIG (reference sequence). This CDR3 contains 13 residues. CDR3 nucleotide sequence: TGTGCCTGGAGTGCCGAATACAGGGGCGGCTACACCTTC. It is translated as CAWSAEYRGGYTF.

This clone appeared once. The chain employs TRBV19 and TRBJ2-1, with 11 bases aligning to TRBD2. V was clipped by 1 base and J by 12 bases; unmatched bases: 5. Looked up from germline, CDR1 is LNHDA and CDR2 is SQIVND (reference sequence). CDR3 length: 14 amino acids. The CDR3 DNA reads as TGTGCCAGTAGTATAGTCCGGACTAGCGGGCTGCAGTTCTTC. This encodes CASSIVRTSGLQFF.

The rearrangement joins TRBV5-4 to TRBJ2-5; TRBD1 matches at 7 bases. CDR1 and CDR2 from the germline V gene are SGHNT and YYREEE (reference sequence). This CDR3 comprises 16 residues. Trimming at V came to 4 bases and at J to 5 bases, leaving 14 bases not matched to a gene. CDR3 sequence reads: CASSLMRGGRRETQYF. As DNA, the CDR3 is TGTGCCAGCAGCCTAATGAGAGGGGGCCGCCGGGAGACCCAGTACTTC.

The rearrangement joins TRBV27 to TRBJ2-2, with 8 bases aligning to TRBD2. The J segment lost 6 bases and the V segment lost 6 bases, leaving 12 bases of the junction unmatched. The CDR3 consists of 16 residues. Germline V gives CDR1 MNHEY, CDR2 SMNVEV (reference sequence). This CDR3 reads CASRPPGLVSAGELFF. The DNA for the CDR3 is TGTGCCAGCAGGCCACCGGGACTAGTTTCCGCCGGGGAGCTGTTTTTT.

The CDR3 region has the DNA TGTGCCAGCAGCGTGGGACAGACTAGTGAAGCTTTCTTT. Amino acids: CASSVGQTSEAFF. The chain recombines TRBV9 with TRBJ1-1; the match to TRBD1 covers 7 bases. Per the germline V gene, CDR1 is SGDLS and CDR2 is YYNGEE. The CDR3 extends over 13 amino acids. Losses at the gene ends were 2 bases for V and 7 bases for J; bases not matched to a gene: 5.

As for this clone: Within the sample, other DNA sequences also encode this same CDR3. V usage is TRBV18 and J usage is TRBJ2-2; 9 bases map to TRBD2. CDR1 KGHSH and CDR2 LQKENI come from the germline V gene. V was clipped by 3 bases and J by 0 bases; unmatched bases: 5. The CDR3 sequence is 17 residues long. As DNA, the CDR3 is TGTGCCAGCTCACCCGGGCTAGCGGGACCGAACACCGGGGAGCTGTTTTTT. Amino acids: CASSPGLAGPNTGELFF.

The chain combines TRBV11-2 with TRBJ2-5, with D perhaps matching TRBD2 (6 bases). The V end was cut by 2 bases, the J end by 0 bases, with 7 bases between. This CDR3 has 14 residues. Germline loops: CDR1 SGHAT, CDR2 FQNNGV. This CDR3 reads CASSLLANQETQYF. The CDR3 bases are TGTGCCAGCAGCTTACTAGCGAACCAAGAGACCCAGTACTTC. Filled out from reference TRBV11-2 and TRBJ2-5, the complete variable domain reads EAGVAQSPRYKIIEKRQSVAFWCNPISGHATLYWYQQILGQGPKLLIQFQNNGVVDDSQLPKDRFSAERLKGVDSTLKIQPAKLEDSAVYLCASSLLANQETQYFGPGTRLLVL.

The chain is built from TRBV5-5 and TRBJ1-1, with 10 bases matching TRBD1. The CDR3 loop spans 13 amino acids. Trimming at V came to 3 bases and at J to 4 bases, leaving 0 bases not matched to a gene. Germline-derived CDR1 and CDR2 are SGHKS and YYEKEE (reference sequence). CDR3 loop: CASSWTGGTEAFF. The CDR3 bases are TGTGCCAGCAGCTGGACAGGGGGCACTGAAGCTTTCTTT.

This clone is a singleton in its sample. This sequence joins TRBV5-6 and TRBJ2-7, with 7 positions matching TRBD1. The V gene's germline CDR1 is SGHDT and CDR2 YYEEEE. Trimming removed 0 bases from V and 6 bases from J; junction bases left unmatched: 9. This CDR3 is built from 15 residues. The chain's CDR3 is CASSLGGQETFEQYF. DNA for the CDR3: TGTGCCAGCAGCTTGGGAGGACAGGAAACCTTCGAGCAGTACTTC.

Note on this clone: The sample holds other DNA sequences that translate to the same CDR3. As DNA, the CDR3 is TGCGCCAGCAGTGACAGTTTGAACACTGAAGCTTTCTTT. Protein sequence: CASSDSLNTEAFF. This chain joins TRBV10-1 and TRBJ1-1; D not certain. Deletions cut 3 bases from V and 0 bases from J, with 5 bases between. The CDR3 is 13 residues long. Looked up from germline, CDR1 is WNHNN and CDR2 is SYGVQD (reference sequence).

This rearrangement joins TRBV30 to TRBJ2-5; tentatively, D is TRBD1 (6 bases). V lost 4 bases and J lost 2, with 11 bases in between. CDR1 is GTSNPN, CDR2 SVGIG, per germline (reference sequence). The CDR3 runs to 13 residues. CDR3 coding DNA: TGTGCCTGGAACAGGGCAATACAAGAGACCCAGTACTTC. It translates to CAWNRAIQETQYF.

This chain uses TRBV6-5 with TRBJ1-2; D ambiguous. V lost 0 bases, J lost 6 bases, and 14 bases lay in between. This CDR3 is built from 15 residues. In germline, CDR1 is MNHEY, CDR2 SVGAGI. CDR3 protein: CASSYSLVGVNGYTF. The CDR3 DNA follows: TGTGCCAGCAGTTACTCGTTGGTCGGGGTTAATGGCTACACCTTC.

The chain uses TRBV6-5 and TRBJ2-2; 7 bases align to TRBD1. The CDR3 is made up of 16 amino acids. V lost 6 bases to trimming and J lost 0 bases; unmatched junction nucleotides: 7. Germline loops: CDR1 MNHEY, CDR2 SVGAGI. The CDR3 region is CASSYGQAANTGELFF. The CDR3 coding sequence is TGTGCCAGCAGCTACGGACAGGCAGCGAACACCGGGGAGCTGTTTTTT.

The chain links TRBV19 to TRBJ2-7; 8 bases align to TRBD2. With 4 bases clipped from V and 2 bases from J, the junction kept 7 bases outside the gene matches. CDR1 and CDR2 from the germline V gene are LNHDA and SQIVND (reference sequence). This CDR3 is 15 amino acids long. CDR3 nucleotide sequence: TGTGCCAGTAGTAGCCAGCGGGGGCCAACCTACGAGCAGTACTTC. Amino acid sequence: CASSSQRGPTYEQYF.

The CDR3 region has the DNA TGTGCCAGCAGCCAAGATCGATGGAGGGTTAGAGAGCGGGAAGCTTTCTTT. Encoded protein: CASSQDRWRVREREAFF. The rearrangement links TRBV4-2 to TRBJ1-1; no definite D call. V dropped 0 bases and J dropped 8 bases, with 22 bases sitting between them. The germline CDR1 and CDR2 sequences are LGHNA and YNFKEQ. The CDR3 runs 17 residues.

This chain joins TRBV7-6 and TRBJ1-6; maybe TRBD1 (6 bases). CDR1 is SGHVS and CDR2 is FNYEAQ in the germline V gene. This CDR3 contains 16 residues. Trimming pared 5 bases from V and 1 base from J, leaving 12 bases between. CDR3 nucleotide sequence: TGTGCCAGCAGCGATACGACAGGTTCCTATAATTCACCCCTCCACTTT. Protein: CASSDTTGSYNSPLHF.